The 7 T cell receptor beta chains given below trace back to one sample, sequenced in a study of regulatory T cells in long-lasting Graves disease. Libraries of TCR beta came from iRepertoire HTBI primers plus Arm-PCR of CDR3 regions. TCRdb called the multiplex PCR reads again in MiXCR, with one record for every CDR3 protein. Of 600,000 to 800,000 distinct CDR3 sequences in the sample, 30% are singletons; the top ten hold 40% to 50%. Time point given: persistent/refractory GD, antithyroid drugs over 5 years with positive TRAb. PBMC RNA was the source of the TCR library. This specimen was peripheral blood mononuclear cells (PBMCs), taken when the disease was refractory, from a patient treated with antithyroid drugs. The receptor set was obtained from a female donor with Graves disease.

This sequence joins TRBV5-1 and TRBJ2-7; 14 bases map to TRBD2. Germline lookup yields CDR1 SGHRS and CDR2 YFSETQ. The junction had 4 bases not matched to a gene; V was cut back by 3 bases and J by 2 bases. The CDR3 loop spans 16 amino acids. The CDR3 DNA follows: TGCGCCAGCAGCTCGGGACTAGCGGGAGCCCCCTACGAGCAGTACTTC. Encoded protein: CASSSGLAGAPYEQYF.

The chain links TRBV11-3 to TRBJ1-1; the D is unclear. The V and J ends lost 5 bases and 5 bases respectively, with 12 bases between them. Looked up from germline, CDR1 is SGHNT and CDR2 is YENEEA. The CDR3 extends over 13 amino acids. CDR3 DNA sequence: TGTGCCAGCAGCGCGTTCGGTTCGACTGAAGCTTTCTTT. Translating it yields CASSAFGSTEAFF.

Many counts were recorded for this clonotype. CDR3 residues: CASSLALATGELFF. The CDR3 nucleotides are TGTGCCAGCAGCTTGGCGCTAGCGACCGGGGAGCTGTTTTTT. The chain carries TRBV11-2 and TRBJ2-2; D is perhaps TRBD2 (6 bases). The CDR3 totals 14 residues. With 3 bases removed from V and 5 bases from J, the gap between germline ends came to 10 bases. Looked up from germline, CDR1 is SGHAT and CDR2 is FQNNGV.

This clonotype was seen many times. The chain carries TRBV2 and TRBJ1-1; D is unresolved. The V end lost 6 bases, the J end lost 8 bases, and 13 bases lay between the germline ends. The CDR3 consists of 12 residues. From germline, CDR1 is SNHLY and CDR2 FYNNEI. The CDR3 DNA is TGTGCCAGCAGAGACGGATATCGAGAAGCTTTCTTT. This gives the protein CASRDGYREAFF.

The table lists this clonotype with a few counts. The genes are TRBV6-1 and TRBJ1-1; a possible D gene is TRBD1 (5 bases). The CDR3 is 16 amino acids. Germline V gene sequence: CDR1 MNHNS, CDR2 SASEGT. V dropped 6 bases and J dropped 4 bases, with 21 bases sitting between them. CDR3 region: CASSISTPGLGTEAFF. CDR3 sequence (DNA): TGTGCCAGCAGCATTAGTACTCCGGGACTGGGCACTGAAGCTTTCTTT.

Remarks on this clonotype: One end of the junction does not line up with germline, which may come from a read error. The chain employs TRBV5-1 and TRBJ1-1; D ambiguous. The CDR3 has 16 amino acids. Germline CDR1 and CDR2: SGHRS and YFSETQ. CDR3 region: CASSLPIPGKGTGAFF. CDR3 bases: TGCGCCAGCAGCTTACCTATCCCAGGTAAAGGCACTGGAGCTTTCTTT.

This clonotype was recorded a few times. The chain has TRBV20-1 and TRBJ1-2; D not resolved. The CDR3 contains 12 residues. CDR1 and CDR2 from the germline V gene are DFQATT and SNEGSKA (reference sequence). V lost 0 bases, J lost 8 bases, and 10 bases lay in between. This chain's CDR3 is CSARDPVSGYTF. CDR3 in DNA: TGCAGTGCTAGAGATCCGGTCAGCGGCTACACCTTC.